What follows are 18 T cell receptor beta chains derived from one specimen sequenced in a study of shared clonotypes between healthy human individuals (dated by TCRdb to 2018 to 2021). Receptor libraries were prepared by the immunoSEQ multiplex PCR assay. Held by TCRdb, this immuneACCESS table contains in-frame sequences only and omits some clones. Under half of the omission traces to an unresolved V gene where checked; the cause of the rest is unknown. Across this sample there are some 2 million clones, with roughly 94% seen only once. 0.13% of the sample lies in the top ten. The sample was naive CD4+ T cells sorted from blood. This specimen's cell subset or site label, per the study, means: CD45RA+ positively selected. All receptors come from a man younger than 35 in good health.

This chain joins TRBV5-1 and TRBJ2-6; 10 bases are shared with TRBD1. The V gene's germline CDR1 is SGHRS and CDR2 YFSETQ. CDR3 length equals 16 residues. V lost 4 bases to trimming and J lost 2 bases; unmatched junction nucleotides: 3. This chain's CDR3 is CASSIGQGAGANVLTF. The CDR3 DNA reads TGCGCCAGCAGCATCGGACAGGGGGCTGGGGCCAACGTCCTGACTTTC.

This clone has a single count. The chain carries TRBV7-2 and TRBJ2-2; D remains ambiguous. The CDR3 has 12 amino acids. Per germline, CDR1 SGHTA and CDR2 FQGNSA. With 6 bases removed from V and 7 bases from J, the gap between germline ends came to 9 bases. In DNA, the CDR3 is TGTGCCAGCAGTCTAGGATTCGGGGAGCTGTTTTTT. As protein: CASSLGFGELFF.

V is TRBV7-9 and J is TRBJ1-5; D is possibly TRBD1 (6 bases). The CDR3 has 15 residues. V lost 5 bases and J lost 4, with 15 bases in between. Germline V gives CDR1 SEHNR, CDR2 FQNEAQ (reference sequence). CDR3 amino acids: CASSQGTVANQPQHF. The CDR3 coding sequence is TGTGCCAGCAGCCAGGGGACGGTAGCAAATCAGCCCCAGCATTTT.

This clone was detected only once. This chain uses TRBV6-6 with TRBJ1-6; no clear D. Germline CDR1 reads MNHNY; CDR2 reads SVGAGI (reference sequence). Trimming took 6 bases from V and 10 from J, leaving 16 bases between them. This CDR3 is 14 amino acids long. This CDR3 reads CASRSDEVWSPLHF. The CDR3 bases are TGTGCCAGCAGATCCGACGAGGTGTGGTCACCCCTCCACTTT.

The V gene is TRBV4-1, the J gene TRBJ2-1; 7 nucleotides agree with TRBD1. From germline, CDR1 is MGHRA and CDR2 YSYEKL. This CDR3 has 18 amino acids. Trimming removed 4 bases from V and 0 bases from J; junction bases left unmatched: 12. The DNA of the CDR3 is TGCGCCAGCAGCCTACAGATCGGACAGGCCAACTCCTACAATGAGCAGTTCTTC. Translating it yields CASSLQIGQANSYNEQFF.

The chain couples TRBV30 to TRBJ2-5; D is possibly TRBD1 (5 bases). CDR1 and CDR2 from the germline V gene are GTSNPN and SVGIG (reference sequence). V shed 4 bases and J shed 1 base, with 13 bases lying between them. This CDR3 is 14 amino acids long. Here the CDR3 DNA reads TGTGCCTGGAATCGACAGACTTTCCAAGAGACCCAGTACTTC. Encoded protein: CAWNRQTFQETQYF. The full variable domain, completed using reference TRBV30 and TRBJ2-5, is SQTIHQWPATLVQPVGSPLSLECTVEGTSNPNLYWYRQAAGRGLQLLFYSVGIGQISSEVPQNLSASRPQDRQFILSSKKLLLSDSGFYLCAWNRQTFQETQYFGPGTRLLVL.

The chain has TRBV11-3 and TRBJ2-1, with 9 bases fitting TRBD2. CDR3 size: 17 residues. V trimming: 1 base; J trimming: 8 bases; junction bases outside the gene matches: 12. Per the germline V gene, CDR1 is SGHNT and CDR2 is YENEEA. The CDR3 here is CASSLGGWSSGADEQFF. CDR3 in DNA: TGTGCCAGCAGCTTAGGCGGGTGGTCTAGCGGGGCGGATGAGCAGTTCTTC.

This clone was seen ten or more times. Other DNA sequences in this sample translate to the same CDR3. The V gene is TRBV30, the J gene TRBJ1-1; the D is unclear. The V gene's germline CDR1 is GTSNPN and CDR2 SVGIG (reference sequence). V dropped 0 bases and J dropped 1 base, with 9 bases sitting between them. The CDR3 has 14 amino acids. CDR3 DNA: TGTGCCTGGAGTGTATCACGGGCGAACACTGAAGCTTTCTTT. Protein: CAWSVSRANTEAFF.

The V gene is TRBV29-1, the J gene TRBJ2-1, with unresolved D. The CDR3 is made up of 11 amino acids. Germline values: CDR1 SQVTM, CDR2 ANQGSEA. Deletions cut 1 base from V and 9 bases from J, with 7 bases between. Here the CDR3 reads CSVEVMVEQFF. CDR3 nucleotide sequence: TGCAGCGTTGAAGTAATGGTTGAGCAGTTCTTC.

The genes are TRBV7-2 and TRBJ1-1; D gene unclear. Germline CDR1 and CDR2: SGHTA and FQGNSA. The CDR3 consists of 11 residues. V lost 1 base, J lost 11 bases, and 8 bases lay in between. CDR3 protein: CASSLVSRAFF. CDR3 in DNA: TGTGCCAGCAGCTTAGTCTCCCGGGCTTTCTTT.

The chain is built from TRBV7-2 and TRBJ2-7, with D tentatively TRBD1 (5 bases). Trimming pared 4 bases from V and 6 bases from J, leaving 22 bases between. Germline assignment: CDR1 SGHTA and CDR2 FQGNSA. The CDR3 is 16 amino acids. The CDR3 nucleotides are TGTGCCAGCAGCTCTCTGGGGCGGCCGCAAAGGGGCGAGCAGTACTTC. It encodes CASSSLGRPQRGEQYF.

This chain connects TRBV6-1 to TRBJ1-3, with no clear D. V gave up 2 bases and J gave up 0 bases, with 8 bases separating them. The CDR3 is 15 amino acids. Germline-derived CDR1 and CDR2 are MNHNS and SASEGT. The CDR3 nucleotides are TGTGCCAGCAGTGAAAATGTGAACTCTGGAAACACCATATATTTT. Translation gives CASSENVNSGNTIYF.

V usage is TRBV5-1 and J usage is TRBJ2-7; maybe TRBD2 (5 bases). The CDR3 totals 15 residues. The ends were cut back, 1 base at V and 0 bases at J, with 11 bases in the middle. From germline, CDR1 is SGHRS and CDR2 YFSETQ. CDR3 in DNA: TGCGCCAGCAGCTTGCGGCCCGAGGGCTCCTACGAGCAGTACTTC. This codes for CASSLRPEGSYEQYF. Full variable domain (rest looked up from reference TRBV5-1 and TRBJ2-7): KAGVTQTPRYLIKTRGQQVTLSCSPISGHRSVSWYQQTPGQGLQFLFEYFSETQRNKGNFPGRFSGRQFSNSRSEMNVSTLELGDSALYLCASSLRPEGSYEQYFGPGTRLTVT.

The J gene is TRBJ2-1, the V gene TRBV14; tentatively, D is TRBD2 (6 bases). CDR3 size: 17 residues. The V gene lost 1 base and the J gene lost 2 bases, with 15 bases spanning the gap. Germline V lookup: CDR1 SGHDN, CDR2 FVKESK. CDR3: CASSQGRLAPPYNEQFF. CDR3 in DNA: TGTGCCAGCAGCCAAGGAAGGCTAGCGCCGCCCTACAATGAGCAGTTCTTC.

The gene calls are TRBV7-2 and TRBJ2-5; D perhaps matches TRBD2 (6 bases). Trimming stripped 3 bases from V and 1 base from J, with 18 bases between. CDR1 and CDR2 (germline): SGHTA, FQGNSA. CDR3 size: 17 residues. CDR3 region: CASSFLILSGSQETQYF. CDR3 DNA: TGTGCCAGCAGCTTTCTGATCCTTAGCGGAAGCCAAGAGACCCAGTACTTC. Together with reference TRBV7-2 and TRBJ2-5, the CDR3 gives the full variable domain: GAGVSQSPSNKVTEKGKDVELRCDPISGHTALYWYRQSLGQGLEFLIYFQGNSAPDKSGLPSDRFSAERTGGSVSTLTIQRTQQEDSAVYLCASSFLILSGSQETQYFGPGTRLLVL.

The chain links TRBV9 to TRBJ2-7; TRBD2 agrees at 7 bases. The ends lost 0 bases at V and 4 bases at J; junction bases unmatched: 10. Germline assignment: CDR1 SGDLS and CDR2 YYNGEE. CDR3 length equals 16 residues. The DNA for the CDR3 is TGTGCCAGCAGCGTAGAGGGAGGGACGGGTCCTTACGAGCAGTACTTC. Translated, it gives CASSVEGGTGPYEQYF.

This chain joins TRBV30 and TRBJ2-2; D is possibly TRBD1 or TRBD2 (5 bases each). Trimming stripped 4 bases from V and 2 bases from J, with 14 bases between. The CDR3 consists of 15 residues. The germline gives CDR1 GTSNPN, CDR2 SVGIG (reference sequence). This CDR3 reads CAWKWGISNTGELFF. CDR3 in DNA: TGTGCCTGGAAATGGGGGATCAGTAACACCGGGGAGCTGTTTTTT.

The chain recombines TRBV6-5 with TRBJ2-7; the match to TRBD1 covers 10 bases. Germline CDR1 is MNHEY and CDR2 is SVGAGI. This CDR3 region has 15 residues. V lost 4 bases to trimming and J lost 1 base; unmatched junction nucleotides: 4. The CDR3 DNA follows: TGTGCCAGCAGTTCGACAGGGGGCGCGTCCTACGAGCAGTACTTC. It codes for CASSSTGGASYEQYF.